Listed below are T cell receptor beta chains from one sample, sequenced in a study of OX40 agonist ivuxolimab in advanced cancers. Assay used: immunoSEQ multiplex PCR; TCRdb lists only in-frame clones, some missing. Of roughly 62,000 clones listed, around 86% are singletons. The sample here was CD4+ or CD8+ T cells sorted from blood, taken in a trial of the OX40 agonist ivuxolimab. The origin of the receptors is an adult with an advanced solid tumor such as melanoma, head and neck, liver or kidney cancer. CDR3s include the opening cysteine and the closing phenylalanine or tryptophan. A D gene is named only where the DNA matches it firmly. Rows may omit the clone size; those that give it use once, few, many or a size class.

clone size	D gene	J gene	V gene	CDR3 protein	CDR3 DNA
NA	TRBD1	TRBJ2-3	TRBV11-2	CASSSRQGSTDTQYF	TGTGCCAGCAGCTCCCGACAGGGGAGTACAGATACGCAGTATTTT
NA	NA	TRBJ2-7	TRBV28	CASSGNSYEQYF	TGTGCCAGCAGCGGAAACTCCTACGAGCAGTACTTC
NA	NA	TRBJ1-2	TRBV29-1	CSVEEVGYTF	TGCAGCGTTGAGGAGGTTGGCTACACCTTC
NA	TRBD2	TRBJ2-3	TRBV19	CASTIGLAGVGADTQYF	TGTGCCAGTACTATAGGACTAGCGGGGGTGGGAGCAGATACGCAGTATTTT
NA	NA	TRBJ2-7	TRBV5-1	CASSEGQPAYEQYF	TGCGCCAGCAGCGAGGGACAACCAGCCTACGAGCAGTACTTC
NA	NA	TRBJ2-1	TRBV7-6	CASSLTTSSYNEQFF	TGTGCCAGCAGCTTAACTACAAGCTCCTACAATGAGCAGTTCTTC
few	NA	TRBJ2-3	TRBV19	CASSKGFQDTQYF	TGTGCCAGTAGTAAGGGGTTCCAGGATACGCAGTATTTT
NA	TRBD1	TRBJ2-7	TRBV5-1	CASSYTGGWGEQYF	TGCGCCAGCAGCTACACAGGGGGTTGGGGCGAGCAGTACTTC
NA	TRBD1	TRBJ1-2	TRBV10-3	CAISDPLGTGGRANYGYTF	TGTGCCATCAGTGACCCCCTCGGGACAGGGGGTCGAGCTAACTATGGCTACACCTTC
NA	TRBD1	TRBJ1-2	TRBV7-2	CASSLAPGVQGYGYTF	TGTGCCAGCAGCTTAGCGCCGGGAGTACAGGGGTATGGCTACACCTTC
NA	NA	TRBJ1-4	TRBV18	CASSRSVATNEKLFF	TGTGCCAGCTCGCGCTCGGTTGCAACTAATGAAAAACTGTTTTTT
NA	TRBD1	TRBJ2-7	TRBV7-6	CASSLEQGTYEQYF	TGTGCCAGCAGCTTAGAACAGGGGACCTACGAGCAGTACTTC
once	TRBD1	TRBJ1-1	TRBV7-6	CASSLVGGTGDTEAFF	TGTGCCAGCAGCTTAGTCGGGGGGACAGGGGACACTGAAGCTTTCTTT
NA	TRBD1	TRBJ1-2	TRBV6-5	CASRLRRTGLDGYTF	TGTGCCAGCAGACTTAGACGGACAGGATTGGATGGCTACACCTTC
NA	NA	TRBJ2-6	TRBV19	CASISALSSGANVLTF	TGTGCCAGTATCTCGGCCCTAAGCTCTGGGGCCAACGTCCTGACTTTC
NA	NA	TRBJ2-7	TRBV10-3	CAISPYAGIEQYF	TGTGCCATCAGCCCTTACGCGGGGATCGAGCAGTACTTC
NA	NA	TRBJ1-1	TRBV7-2	CASSLGENTEAFF	TGTGCCAGCAGCTTAGGGGAGAACACTGAAGCTTTCTTT
NA	TRBD2	TRBJ2-1	TRBV7-9	CASSLTTPSGYNEQFF	TGTGCCAGCAGCTTAACTACGCCTAGCGGCTACAATGAGCAGTTCTTC